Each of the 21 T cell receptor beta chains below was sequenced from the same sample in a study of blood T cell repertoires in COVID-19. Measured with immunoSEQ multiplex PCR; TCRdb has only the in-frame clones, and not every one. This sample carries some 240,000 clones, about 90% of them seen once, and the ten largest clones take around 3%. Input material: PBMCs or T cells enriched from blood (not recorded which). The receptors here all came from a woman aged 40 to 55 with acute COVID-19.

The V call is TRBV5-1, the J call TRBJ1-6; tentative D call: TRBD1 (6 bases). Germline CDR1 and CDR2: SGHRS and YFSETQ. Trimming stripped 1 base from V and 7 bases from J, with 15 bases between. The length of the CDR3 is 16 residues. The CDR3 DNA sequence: TGCGCCAGCAGCTTGTTAGGGGCAGGGGTCAATTCACCCCTCCACTTT. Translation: CASSLLGAGVNSPLHF.

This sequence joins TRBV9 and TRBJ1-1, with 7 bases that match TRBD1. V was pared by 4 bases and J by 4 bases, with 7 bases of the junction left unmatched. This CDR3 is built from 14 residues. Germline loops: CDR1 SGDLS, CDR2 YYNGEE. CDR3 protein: CASSPKTGSTEAFF. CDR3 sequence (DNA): TGTGCCAGCAGCCCGAAGACAGGGAGCACTGAAGCTTTCTTT. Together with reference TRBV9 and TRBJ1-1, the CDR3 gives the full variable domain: DSGVTQTPKHLITATGQRVTLRCSPRSGDLSVYWYQQSLDQGLQFLIQYYNGEERAKGNILERFSAQQFPDLHSELNLSSLELGDSALYFCASSPKTGSTEAFFGQGTRLTVV.

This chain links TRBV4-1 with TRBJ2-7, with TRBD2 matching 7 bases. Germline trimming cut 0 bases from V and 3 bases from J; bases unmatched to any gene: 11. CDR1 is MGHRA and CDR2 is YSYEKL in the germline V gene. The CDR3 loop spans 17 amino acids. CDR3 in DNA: TGCGCCAGCAGCCAAGATATCCCCGGACTAGTCAGCTACGAGCAGTACTTC. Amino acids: CASSQDIPGLVSYEQYF.

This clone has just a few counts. The CDR3 loop reads CASSLLQGRKDTQYF. CDR3 coding DNA: TGTGCCAGCAGCTTGTTACAGGGGAGAAAAGATACGCAGTATTTT. The gene calls are TRBV5-6 and TRBJ2-3, with TRBD1 matching 7 bases. Germline V gene data show CDR1 as SGHDT and CDR2 as YYEEEE. J gave up 5 bases and V 1 base, and 7 bases lay outside the gene matches. The CDR3 covers 15 residues.

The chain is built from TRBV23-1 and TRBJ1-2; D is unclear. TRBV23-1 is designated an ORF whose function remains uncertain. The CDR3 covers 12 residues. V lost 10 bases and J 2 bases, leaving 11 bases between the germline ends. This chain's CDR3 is CAILATNYGYTF. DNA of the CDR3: TGCGCCATCCTGGCCACCAACTATGGCTACACCTTC.

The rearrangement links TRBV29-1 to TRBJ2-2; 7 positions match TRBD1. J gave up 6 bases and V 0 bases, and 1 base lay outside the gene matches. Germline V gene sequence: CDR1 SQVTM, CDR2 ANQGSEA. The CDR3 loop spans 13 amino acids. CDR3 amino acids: CSVEETGAGELFF. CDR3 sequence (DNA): TGCAGCGTTGAAGAAACAGGGGCCGGGGAGCTGTTTTTT.

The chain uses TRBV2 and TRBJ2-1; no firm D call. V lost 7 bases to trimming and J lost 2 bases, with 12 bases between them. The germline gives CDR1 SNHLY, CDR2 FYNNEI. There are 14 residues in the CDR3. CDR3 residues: CASMRSLTYNEQFF. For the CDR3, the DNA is TGTGCCAGCATGAGGTCTTTAACCTACAATGAGCAGTTCTTC.

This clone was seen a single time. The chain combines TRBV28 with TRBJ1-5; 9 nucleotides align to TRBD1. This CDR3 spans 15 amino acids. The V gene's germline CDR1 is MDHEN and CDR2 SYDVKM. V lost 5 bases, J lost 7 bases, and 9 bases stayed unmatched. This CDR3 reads CASSPGTGLKQPQHF. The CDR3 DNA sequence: TGTGCCAGCAGTCCCGGGACAGGGCTAAAGCAGCCCCAGCATTTT.

The CDR3 sequence is CASGARTERNGYTF. The CDR3 bases are TGTGCTAGTGGGGCCAGAACAGAAAGGAACGGCTACACCTTC. The rearrangement uses TRBV12-5 and TRBJ1-2; D gene unclear. Germline V CDR1 and CDR2: LGHNT, FRNRAP. V was trimmed by 6 bases and J by 8 bases, leaving 19 bases between them. The CDR3 spans 14 residues. Using reference TRBV12-5 and TRBJ1-2 for the parts outside the CDR3, the full variable domain is DARVTQTPRHKVTEMGQEVTMRCQPILGHNTVFWYRQTMMQGLELLAYFRNRAPLDDSGMPKDRFSAEMPDATLATLKIQPSEPRDSAVYFCASGARTERNGYTFGSGTRLTVV.

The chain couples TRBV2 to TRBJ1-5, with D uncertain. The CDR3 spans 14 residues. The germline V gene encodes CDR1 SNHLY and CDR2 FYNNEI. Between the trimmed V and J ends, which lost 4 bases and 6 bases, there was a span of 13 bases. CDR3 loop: CASSVEGGSQPQHF. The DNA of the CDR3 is TGTGCCAGCAGTGTTGAGGGAGGTAGTCAGCCCCAGCATTTT.

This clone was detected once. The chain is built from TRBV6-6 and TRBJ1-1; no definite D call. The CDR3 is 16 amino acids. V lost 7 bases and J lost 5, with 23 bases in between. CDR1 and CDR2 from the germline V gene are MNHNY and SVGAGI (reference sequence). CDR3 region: CASKLSHIGVRTEAFF. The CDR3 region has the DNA TGTGCCAGCAAGTTGTCGCATATCGGGGTACGGACTGAAGCTTTCTTT.

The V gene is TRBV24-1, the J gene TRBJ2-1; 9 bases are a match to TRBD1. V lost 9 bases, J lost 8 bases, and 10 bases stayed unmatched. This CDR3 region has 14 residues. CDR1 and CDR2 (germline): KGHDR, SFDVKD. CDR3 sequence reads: CATESGQGSYEQFF. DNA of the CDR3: TGTGCCACCGAATCGGGACAGGGATCGTATGAGCAGTTCTTC.

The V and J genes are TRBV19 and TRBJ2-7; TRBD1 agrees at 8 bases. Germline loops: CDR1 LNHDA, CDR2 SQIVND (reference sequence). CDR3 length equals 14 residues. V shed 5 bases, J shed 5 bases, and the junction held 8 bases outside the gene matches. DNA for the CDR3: TGTGCCAGTAGTCGGCGAGGACAGGGCAACGAGCAGTACTTC. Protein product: CASSRRGQGNEQYF.

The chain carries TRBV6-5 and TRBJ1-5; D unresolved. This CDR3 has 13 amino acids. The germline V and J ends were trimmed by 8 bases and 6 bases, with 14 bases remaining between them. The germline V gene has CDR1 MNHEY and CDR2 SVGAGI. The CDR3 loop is CASVSERFQPQHF. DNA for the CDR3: TGTGCCAGCGTCAGCGAAAGGTTTCAGCCCCAGCATTTT.

The CDR3 DNA reads TGTGCCAGCAGCTGGACTAGCGGGAGTGTCGGGGAGCTGTTTTTT. Protein product: CASSWTSGSVGELFF. The gene calls are TRBV11-3 and TRBJ2-2, with 13 positions matching TRBD2. The germline V gene has CDR1 SGHNT and CDR2 YENEEA. J lost 7 bases, V lost 4 bases, and 3 bases had no gene match. The CDR3 has 15 residues.

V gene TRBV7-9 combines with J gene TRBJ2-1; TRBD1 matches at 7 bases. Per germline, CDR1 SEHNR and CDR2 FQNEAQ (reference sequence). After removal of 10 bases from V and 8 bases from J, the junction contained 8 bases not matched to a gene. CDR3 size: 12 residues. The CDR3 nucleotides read TGTGCCACGGGACAGCCTCACCATGAGCAGTTCTTC. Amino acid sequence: CATGQPHHEQFF.

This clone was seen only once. The CDR3 region has the DNA TGTGCCAGCAGCCAAACCGGGGGGCCCTACAATGAGCAGTTCTTC. Protein product: CASSQTGGPYNEQFF. This chain links TRBV3-1 (or the pseudogene TRBV3-2) with TRBJ2-1; perhaps TRBD2 as D (7 bases). V shed 2 bases and J shed 2 bases, with 10 bases lying between them. This CDR3 region has 15 residues. The V gene's germline CDR1 is LGHDT and CDR2 YNNKEL (reference sequence).

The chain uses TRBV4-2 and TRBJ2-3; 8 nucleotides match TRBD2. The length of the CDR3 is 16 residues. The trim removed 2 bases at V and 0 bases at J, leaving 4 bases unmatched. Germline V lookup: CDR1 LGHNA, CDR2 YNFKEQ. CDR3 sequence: CASSQTGTSSTDTQYF. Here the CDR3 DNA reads TGTGCCAGCAGCCAAACCGGGACTAGTAGCACAGATACGCAGTATTTT.

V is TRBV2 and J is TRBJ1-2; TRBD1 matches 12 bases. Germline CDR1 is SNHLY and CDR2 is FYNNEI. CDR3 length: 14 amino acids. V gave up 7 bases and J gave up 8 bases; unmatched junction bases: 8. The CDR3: CASTWDRGRKGYTF. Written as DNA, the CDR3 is TGTGCCAGCACTTGGGACAGGGGGCGCAAGGGCTACACCTTC.

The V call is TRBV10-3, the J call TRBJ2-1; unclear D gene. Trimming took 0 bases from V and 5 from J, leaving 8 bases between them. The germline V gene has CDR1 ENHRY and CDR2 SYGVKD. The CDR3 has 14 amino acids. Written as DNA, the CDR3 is TGTGCCATCAGTGAGTCCGCTAGGAACAATGAGCAGTTCTTC. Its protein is CAISESARNNEQFF.

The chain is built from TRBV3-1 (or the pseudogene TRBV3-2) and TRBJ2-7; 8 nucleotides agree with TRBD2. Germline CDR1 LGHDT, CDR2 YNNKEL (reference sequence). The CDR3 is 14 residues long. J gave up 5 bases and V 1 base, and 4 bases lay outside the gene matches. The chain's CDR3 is CASSQAGGRHEQYF. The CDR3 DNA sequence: TGTGCCAGCAGCCAAGCGGGAGGGCGGCACGAGCAGTACTTC.